This T cell receptor beta chain was captured in a study of T-cell reconstitution after alpha-beta-depleted transplantation in children. Study observations and caveats: Expanded graft clones, several hundred of them, were reportedly the source of alpha-beta T cells about two months after transplant. From newly produced T cells came most of the T-cell counts and diversity one year after transplant.

For TCRbeta, the library was prepared with unique molecular identifiers. MiXCR, run by TCRdb on the PCR reads, gives a single entry per CDR3 protein. Among about 470,000 distinct CDR3 sequences listed, about 45% were seen once. This clonotype was observed at least ten times. The antigen remains unidentified. Germline V gene data show CDR1 as SGHTA and CDR2 as FQGNSA. This CDR3 is built from 14 residues. V was trimmed by 3 bases and J by 5 bases, leaving 11 bases between them. The sample consisted of PBMCs, taken before TCRalphabeta/CD19-depleted stem cell transplant. The clonotype comes from a girl aged 2-9 years with aplastic anemia, due to receive a stem cell transplant. This chain connects TRBV7-2 to TRBJ2-1; perhaps TRBD1 as D (6 bases). The CDR3 bases are TGTGCCAGCAGCTTTGGGGGCGCAAACAATGAGCAGTTCTTC. Protein: CASSFGGANNEQFF.